Reported below is one TCR beta chain. V lost 0 bases and J lost 1, with 8 bases in between. In germline, CDR1 is MNHEY, CDR2 SMNVEV (reference sequence). The CDR3 has 15 residues. These data belong to a study of blood T cell repertoires in COVID-19. Profiled with immunoSEQ multiplex PCR; TCRdb holds only in-frame clones, not every one. This table holds 200,000 to 250,000 clones, about 84% found once. This receptor was taken from a human donor in a cohort sampled during active COVID-19. The V gene is TRBV27, the J gene TRBJ2-3; the D is unclear. The sample taken for sequencing was peripheral blood. The CDR3 reads CASSLSPRGTDTQYF. Written as DNA, the CDR3 is TGTGCCAGCAGTTTATCTCCTCGCGGCACAGATACGCAGTATTTT.